This entry lists 27 T cell receptor beta chains sequenced from one sample in a study of graft-versus-host responses after intestinal transplantation. Generated by immunoSEQ multiplex PCR, the TCRdb table keeps only in-frame clones and is missing some. The data contain approximately 92,000 clones, around 90% of them singletons. Their recognized antigens are unknown. The sequences come from unstimulated CD8+ T cells sorted from spleen or lymph node cells, collected before intestinal transplant. The source of these receptors is a human donor who received an intestinal transplant.

The chain carries TRBV6-6 and TRBJ1-2; 8 nucleotides align to TRBD1. J gave up 5 bases and V 8 bases, and 7 bases lay outside the gene matches. The germline V gene has CDR1 MNHNY and CDR2 SVGAGI (reference sequence). The CDR3 runs 13 residues. The CDR3 DNA sequence: TGTGCCAGCGCCGCGACAGGGGAATATGGCTACACCTTC. It codes for CASAATGEYGYTF.

This clone occurred once. The V gene is TRBV7-3, the J gene TRBJ2-1, with D possibly matching TRBD1 (5 bases). Germline loops: CDR1 SGHTA, CDR2 FQGTGA. The CDR3 extends over 14 amino acids. Trimming stripped 0 bases from V and 5 bases from J, with 8 bases between. The CDR3 reads CASSLTPTDNEQFF. For the CDR3, the DNA is TGTGCCAGCAGCTTAACACCGACAGACAATGAGCAGTTCTTC.

CDR3 in DNA: TGTGCCAGCAGTGAAGGGGCGAATCAGCCCCAGCATTTT. It codes for CASSEGANQPQHF. The genes are TRBV6-4 and TRBJ1-5; D might be TRBD1 (5 bases). The V gene lost 3 bases and the J gene lost 4 bases, with 7 bases spanning the gap. This CDR3 spans 13 amino acids. Germline V gene data show CDR1 as MRHNA and CDR2 as SNTAGT.

This chain joins TRBV6-5 and TRBJ2-3; D unclear. The CDR3 has 15 amino acids. Germline CDR1 MNHEY, CDR2 SVGAGI. V gave up 0 bases and J gave up 2 bases, with 9 bases separating them. Here the CDR3 DNA reads TGTGCCAGCAGTTACTCGTCCTTCCTCACAGATACGCAGTATTTT. Protein: CASSYSSFLTDTQYF.

CDR3 amino acids: CASSLAQGGGETQYF. The CDR3 DNA reads TGTGCCAGCAGCTTGGCTCAGGGTGGGGGAGAGACCCAGTACTTC. The V and J genes are TRBV5-6 and TRBJ2-5; possibly TRBD1 or TRBD2 for D (5 bases each). Germline V gene lookup returns CDR1 SGHDT and CDR2 YYEEEE. The CDR3 contains 15 residues. Trimming removed 0 bases at V and 4 bases at J, with 13 bases between.

The V and J genes are TRBV10-3 and TRBJ2-3; unclear D gene. The CDR3 is 14 amino acids. From germline, CDR1 is ENHRY and CDR2 SYGVKD. V shed 3 bases and J shed 0 bases, with 7 bases lying between them. The CDR3 DNA follows: TGTGCCATCAGTGATGGCGGAAGCACAGATACGCAGTATTTT. It translates to CAISDGGSTDTQYF.

The rearrangement uses TRBV9 and TRBJ2-5, with D possibly being TRBD2 (5 bases). The germline V gene encodes CDR1 SGDLS and CDR2 YYNGEE. This CDR3 is built from 18 residues. The V gene lost 0 bases and the J gene lost 1 base, with 19 bases spanning the gap. CDR3 DNA: TGTGCCAGCAGCGTAGGAGCGGCGCATAATGAGTTCCAAGAGACCCAGTACTTC. It codes for CASSVGAAHNEFQETQYF.

The gene calls are TRBV7-9 and TRBJ1-6; D possibly corresponds to TRBD1 (6 bases). Trimming took off 5 bases at V and 4 bases at J, with 12 bases between the two ends. The CDR3 consists of 15 residues. The germline V gene encodes CDR1 SEHNR and CDR2 FQNEAQ (reference sequence). CDR3 in DNA: TGTGCCAGCAGCCCTCGGACAGAGTATAATTCACCCCTCCACTTT. As protein: CASSPRTEYNSPLHF.

The chain joins TRBV7-6 to TRBJ2-6; D is unclear. Germline CDR1 SGHVS, CDR2 FNYEAQ. The CDR3 contains 16 residues. Trimming cost V 8 bases and J 0 bases, with 14 bases left between them. CDR3 loop: CASGFSPGSGANVLTF. The CDR3 nucleotides read TGTGCCAGCGGGTTTTCACCCGGCTCTGGGGCCAACGTCCTGACTTTC.

This clone was detected a few times. This chain joins TRBV6-1 and TRBJ1-5; perhaps TRBD1 as D (5 bases). V was clipped by 3 bases and J by 3 bases, with 12 bases between them. The CDR3 length is 15 residues. CDR1 is MNHNS, CDR2 SASEGT, per germline. The chain's CDR3 is CASSESSGFNQPQHF. CDR3 bases: TGTGCCAGCAGTGAGTCTTCAGGGTTCAATCAGCCCCAGCATTTT.

The rearrangement links TRBV10-3 to TRBJ2-5; 9 bases are a match to TRBD1. The CDR3 sequence is 15 residues long. V shed 5 bases and J 2 bases; nucleotides not matched to a gene: 6. CDR1 and CDR2 from the germline V gene are ENHRY and SYGVKD. The CDR3 region has the DNA TGTGCCATCAGTCGGGGACAGGGACCACAAGAGACCCAGTACTTC. Translation gives CAISRGQGPQETQYF.

This clone occurred once. In DNA, the CDR3 is TGTGCCAGCAGTTTACAGGGGGCCTACGAGCAGTACTTC. This encodes CASSLQGAYEQYF. The chain carries TRBV28 and TRBJ2-7; 7 bases agree with TRBD1. The CDR3 has 13 amino acids. V shed 2 bases and J 2 bases; nucleotides not matched to a gene: 0. CDR1 and CDR2 from the germline V gene are MDHEN and SYDVKM. The full variable domain, rest sourced from reference TRBV28 and TRBJ2-7, is DVKVTQSSRYLVKRTGEKVFLECVQDMDHENMFWYRQDPGLGLRLIYFSYDVKMKEKGDIPEGYSVSREKKERFSLILESASTNQTSMYLCASSLQGAYEQYFGPGTRLTVT.

The chain carries TRBV11-3 and TRBJ2-5; 7 bases map to TRBD1. The J segment lost 5 bases and the V segment lost 5 bases, leaving 11 bases of the junction unmatched. The CDR3 is 15 residues long. The germline gives CDR1 SGHNT, CDR2 YENEEA. The CDR3 nucleotides read TGTGCCAGCAGCCCGTCCACCACAGGGGAGGAGACCCAGTACTTC. It yields the protein CASSPSTTGEETQYF.

V and J are TRBV6-1 and TRBJ2-1; D tentatively fits TRBD1 or TRBD2 (6 bases each). V gave up 2 bases and J gave up 16 bases, with 18 bases separating them. This CDR3 comprises 13 residues. Germline assignment: CDR1 MNHNS and CDR2 SASEGT. CDR3 sequence reads: CASSEPDRGTPFF. The CDR3 DNA is TGTGCCAGCAGTGAACCGGATCGCGGGACACCCTTCTTC.

This chain links TRBV7-9 with TRBJ1-2, with a possible D match to TRBD1 (6 bases). Trimming stripped 4 bases from V and 4 bases from J, with 13 bases between. This CDR3 comprises 14 residues. The germline V gene encodes CDR1 SEHNR and CDR2 FQNEAQ (reference sequence). The CDR3 sequence: CASSSYREIYGYTF. The CDR3 DNA reads as TGTGCCAGCAGCTCGTACAGGGAAATCTATGGCTACACCTTC. Looking up the rest from reference TRBV7-9 and TRBJ1-2 gives the full variable domain: DTGVSQNPRHKITKRGQNVTFRCDPISEHNRLYWYRQTLGQGPEFLTYFQNEAQLEKSRLLSDRFSAERPKGSFSTLEIQRTEQGDSAMYLCASSSYREIYGYTFGSGTRLTVV.

The DNA of the CDR3 is TGTGCCAGCAGCCCCCACAGCGGCTACGAGCAGTACTTC. Its protein product is CASSPHSGYEQYF. V gene TRBV7-6 combines with J gene TRBJ2-7, with TRBD2 as a possible D gene (5 bases). V was shortened by 5 bases and J by 3 bases, with 11 bases between the two germline ends. The CDR3 length is 13 residues. The V gene's germline CDR1 is SGHVS and CDR2 FNYEAQ. The complete variable domain, with remaining parts taken from reference TRBV7-6 and TRBJ2-7, reads GAGVSQSPRYKVTKRGQDVALRCDPISGHVSLYWYRQALGQGPEFLTYFNYEAQQDKSGLPNDRFSAERPEGSISTLTIQRTEQRDSAMYRCASSPHSGYEQYFGPGTRLTVT.

The table lists this clone with a count of one. The chain has TRBV10-1 and TRBJ2-5; 7 nucleotides agree with TRBD1. The V segment lost 10 bases and the J segment 1 base; nucleotides outside the gene matches: 21. Germline V gene data show CDR1 as WNHNN and CDR2 as SYGVQD (reference sequence). The CDR3 is made up of 18 amino acids. As DNA, the CDR3 is TGCGCCACCGGGATAGCGACTTACAGGGGATATGGCCAAGAGACCCAGTACTTC. Residues: CATGIATYRGYGQETQYF.

This clone was observed a few times. The chain has TRBV4-1 and TRBJ1-3, with D possibly matching TRBD1 (5 bases). The length of the CDR3 is 20 residues. From germline, CDR1 is MGHRA and CDR2 YSYEKL. Trimming removed 0 bases from V and 2 bases from J, with 23 bases in between. CDR3 residues: CASSQERGYDARSTGNTIYF. CDR3 nucleotide sequence: TGCGCCAGCAGCCAAGAAAGGGGTTACGACGCCAGGTCAACTGGAAACACCATATATTTT.

As to this clone: One end of the junction does not line up with germline, which may come from a read error. The chain recombines TRBV6-1 with TRBJ2-7; 11 bases align to TRBD1. The CDR3 is 15 amino acids. CDR1 is MNHNS, CDR2 SASEGT, per germline. CDR3 sequence: CAGRLNRDRGYEQYF. Written as DNA, the CDR3 is TGTGCCGGCAGACTAAATCGGGACAGGGGGTACGAGCAGTACTTC.

This clone was seen once. The chain joins TRBV9 to TRBJ1-1; tentatively, D is TRBD1 (6 bases). Trimming shortened V by 0 bases and J by 5 bases, and 11 bases separated the two germline ends. Germline V gives CDR1 SGDLS, CDR2 YYNGEE. This CDR3 has 14 amino acids. The CDR3 spells CASSVGLQGTEAFF. The CDR3 region has the DNA TGTGCCAGCAGCGTAGGATTGCAGGGGACTGAAGCTTTCTTT.

The chain is built from TRBV27 and TRBJ2-5, with D possibly being TRBD2 (7 bases). Germline lookup yields CDR1 MNHEY and CDR2 SMNVEV (reference sequence). V was pared by 5 bases and J by 5 bases, with 21 bases between. The length of the CDR3 is 16 residues. For the CDR3, the DNA is TGTGCCAGCAGTATCATTGGAGGGGGGGCGGTGGAGACCCAGTACTTC. Its protein product is CASSIIGGGAVETQYF.

In nucleotides, the CDR3 is TGTGCCAGCAGCTTGGTAGGGAGCGACGAGCAGTACTTC. The encoded protein is CASSLVGSDEQYF. V and J are TRBV5-6 and TRBJ2-7, with D possibly matching TRBD2 (5 bases). V dropped 0 bases and J dropped 5 bases, with 9 bases sitting between them. The germline gives CDR1 SGHDT, CDR2 YYEEEE. The CDR3 consists of 13 residues. Combining the CDR3 with reference TRBV5-6 and TRBJ2-7 gives the whole variable domain DAGVTQSPTHLIKTRGQQVTLRCSPKSGHDTVSWYQQALGQGPQFIFQYYEEEERQRGNFPDRFSGHQFPNYSSELNVNALLLGDSALYLCASSLVGSDEQYFGPGTRLTVT.

The rearrangement links TRBV2 to TRBJ1-3; D uncertain. V was clipped by 5 bases and J by 3 bases, with 14 bases between them. The CDR3 loop spans 15 amino acids. Germline assignment: CDR1 SNHLY and CDR2 FYNNEI. The CDR3 region is CASSWAQVFGNTIYF. The CDR3 DNA reads as TGTGCCAGCAGTTGGGCTCAGGTTTTTGGAAACACCATATATTTT.

This chain links TRBV14 with TRBJ1-2; no definite D call. The CDR3 sequence is 13 residues long. V gave up 0 bases and J gave up 4 bases, with 6 bases separating them. In germline, CDR1 is SGHDN, CDR2 FVKESK. CDR3 in DNA: TGTGCCAGCAGCCAAGAGGGGTTCTATGGCTACACCTTC. The encoded protein is CASSQEGFYGYTF.

The chain recombines TRBV11-2 with TRBJ2-7; D call uncertain. The CDR3 is made up of 10 amino acids. CDR1 and CDR2 (germline): SGHAT, FQNNGV. Trimming removed 5 bases from V and 3 bases from J, with 2 bases in between. CDR3: CASSHYEQYF. For the CDR3, the DNA is TGTGCCAGCAGCCACTACGAGCAGTACTTC.

V gene TRBV7-6 combines with J gene TRBJ2-5; 13 bases are a match to TRBD2. CDR3 length: 17 amino acids. Germline CDR1 SGHVS, CDR2 FNYEAQ. V gave up 5 bases and J gave up 4 bases; unmatched junction bases: 10. CDR3 residues: CASSPRTSGGLGETQYF. Written as DNA, the CDR3 is TGTGCCAGCAGCCCCCGGACTAGCGGGGGCCTTGGAGAGACCCAGTACTTC.

The genes are TRBV13 and TRBJ2-1; 7 bases are a match to TRBD2. CDR1 and CDR2 (germline): PRHDT, FYEKMQ (reference sequence). Trimming removed 4 bases from V and 4 bases from J; junction bases left unmatched: 13. The CDR3 length is 17 residues. The CDR3 region is CASSYRSGPSPYNEQFF. DNA for the CDR3: TGTGCCAGCAGCTACCGTAGCGGGCCGTCCCCTTACAATGAGCAGTTCTTC.